This passage covers 17 T cell receptor beta chains from one sample sequenced in a study of shared clonotypes between healthy human individuals. Profiled with immunoSEQ multiplex PCR; TCRdb holds only in-frame clones, not every one. The sample holds about 2.4 million clones, 93% seen once. Sequenced: naive CD4+ T cells from PBMCs. Subset denoted: CD45RA+ positively selected. The receptors derive from a man between 18 and 29 years old in good health. Some clones in this sample may be carry-over from other donors' samples.

V gene TRBV5-1 combines with J gene TRBJ1-5; D unresolved. This CDR3 is 15 amino acids long. Per germline, CDR1 SGHRS and CDR2 YFSETQ. The ends were cut back, 0 bases at V and 7 bases at J, with 14 bases in the middle. The CDR3 nucleotides read TGCGCCAGCAGCTTGGATTCAAGACTGGGGCAGCCCCAGCATTTT. Protein product: CASSLDSRLGQPQHF.

The chain is built from TRBV5-4 and TRBJ1-1; TRBD1 might be the D (5 bases). The CDR3 runs 15 residues. From germline, CDR1 is SGHNT and CDR2 YYREEE (reference sequence). V lost 4 bases to trimming and J lost 6 bases, with 19 bases between them. This CDR3 reads CASSAPEGSPSEAFF. Here the CDR3 DNA reads TGTGCCAGCAGCGCCCCTGAGGGGTCCCCCTCTGAAGCTTTCTTT.

The rearrangement uses TRBV5-4 and TRBJ2-2, with 9 bases aligning to TRBD2. V was clipped by 4 bases and J by 0 bases; unmatched bases: 7. Germline V gene sequence: CDR1 SGHNT, CDR2 YYREEE (reference sequence). The CDR3 is 17 amino acids. The CDR3 DNA reads TGTGCCAGCAGCCCAGCCAGCGGGAGGACGAACACCGGGGAGCTGTTTTTT. Its protein is CASSPASGRTNTGELFF.

The chain carries TRBV28 and TRBJ1-5; D unresolved. The germline V and J ends were trimmed by 5 bases and 5 bases, with 7 bases remaining between them. The CDR3 runs 12 residues. Germline CDR1 MDHEN, CDR2 SYDVKM. The CDR3 sequence is CASSPVHQPQHF. DNA of the CDR3: TGTGCCAGCAGTCCAGTACATCAGCCCCAGCATTTT.

The CDR3 region has the DNA TGTGCCAGCAGTGAAGGGGCCGGGACAGCTTTGCTTTCCTACGAGCAGTACTTC. It is translated as CASSEGAGTALLSYEQYF. V usage is TRBV6-1 and J usage is TRBJ2-7, with TRBD1 identical over 7 bases. Germline CDR1 MNHNS, CDR2 SASEGT. The CDR3 covers 18 residues. The ends lost 1 base at V and 1 base at J; junction bases unmatched: 13.

The chain links TRBV4-1 to TRBJ2-3, with TRBD2 matching over 12 bases. The CDR3 is made up of 16 amino acids. Trimming at V came to 4 bases and at J to 5 bases, leaving 7 bases not matched to a gene. Germline-derived CDR1 and CDR2 are MGHRA and YSYEKL. This CDR3 is CASSLILAGGGDTQYF. CDR3 DNA sequence: TGCGCCAGCAGCCTCATCCTAGCGGGAGGGGGAGATACGCAGTATTTT.

The chain carries TRBV7-2 and TRBJ2-3; the match to TRBD2 covers 11 bases. Germline-derived CDR1 and CDR2 are SGHTA and FQGNSA. V lost 4 bases, J lost 9 bases, and 6 bases stayed unmatched. The CDR3 is 14 residues long. CDR3 loop: CASSSPTSGRTQYF. The CDR3 coding sequence is TGTGCCAGCAGCTCCCCTACTAGCGGGAGAACGCAGTATTTT.

The chain couples TRBV7-2 to TRBJ1-2; D call uncertain. From germline, CDR1 is SGHTA and CDR2 FQGNSA. The CDR3 extends over 14 amino acids. Between the trimmed V and J ends, which lost 3 bases and 2 bases, there was a span of 10 bases. The chain's CDR3 is CASSFLGKNYGYTF. The CDR3 nucleotides are TGTGCCAGCAGCTTTCTGGGGAAGAACTATGGCTACACCTTC. The full variable domain, with the rest looked up from reference TRBV7-2 and TRBJ1-2, is GAGVSQSPSNKVTEKGKDVELRCDPISGHTALYWYRQSLGQGLEFLIYFQGNSAPDKSGLPSDRFSAERTGGSVSTLTIQRTQQEDSAVYLCASSFLGKNYGYTFGSGTRLTVV.

This chain links TRBV29-1 with TRBJ1-1; a possible D gene is TRBD1 (5 bases). CDR3 length equals 12 residues. V lost 7 bases, J lost 6 bases, and 15 bases lay in between. CDR1 is SQVTM, CDR2 ANQGSEA, per germline. CDR3 protein: CSAYSGLPEAFF. The CDR3, as DNA: TGCAGCGCTTATTCGGGGCTCCCTGAAGCTTTCTTT.

Note on this clone: This may be a read error: a much more frequent sequence differs by one nucleotide. Different DNA sequences within this sample yield the same CDR3. The chain couples TRBV2 to TRBJ2-7; unclear D gene. Per the germline V gene, CDR1 is SNHLY and CDR2 is FYNNEI. CDR3 length: 11 residues. The V end lost 0 bases, the J end lost 5 bases, and 2 bases lay between the germline ends. The DNA for the CDR3 is TGTGCCAGCAGTGAAGCCGACGAGCAGTACTTC. It codes for CASSEADEQYF.

Turning to this clone: The same CDR3 is also encoded by other DNA sequences in this sample. The chain carries TRBV18 and TRBJ2-1; TRBD2 aligns across 9 bases. J gave up 3 bases and V 3 bases, and 6 bases lay outside the gene matches. This CDR3 spans 16 amino acids. The germline CDR1 and CDR2 sequences are KGHSH and LQKENI. Here the CDR3 DNA reads TGTGCCAGCTCACCTGCGACTAGCGGAGTCTACAATGAGCAGTTCTTC. Its protein is CASSPATSGVYNEQFF. The full variable domain, rest sourced from reference TRBV18 and TRBJ2-1, is NAGVMQNPRHLVRRRGQEARLRCSPMKGHSHVYWYRQLPEEGLKFMVYLQKENIIDESGMPKERFSAEFPKEGPSILRIQQVVRGDSAAYFCASSPATSGVYNEQFFGPGTRLTVL.

The gene calls are TRBV28 and TRBJ2-1; D not certain. The CDR3 has 13 amino acids. Germline V lookup: CDR1 MDHEN, CDR2 SYDVKM. V dropped 1 base and J dropped 6 bases, with 7 bases sitting between them. This CDR3 is CASSLLQLNEQFF. In DNA, the CDR3 is TGTGCCAGCAGTTTATTACAGCTCAATGAGCAGTTCTTC.

The gene calls are TRBV2 and TRBJ1-1; tentatively, D is TRBD1 (5 bases). The V gene's germline CDR1 is SNHLY and CDR2 FYNNEI. This CDR3 is 13 amino acids long. V was pared by 2 bases and J by 6 bases, with 10 bases between. Here the CDR3 reads CASSERGPPEAFF. CDR3 in DNA: TGTGCCAGCAGTGAAAGGGGACCGCCTGAAGCTTTCTTT.

The rearrangement joins TRBV6-8 to TRBJ2-7, with 7 bases matching TRBD1. The ends lost 8 bases at V and 2 bases at J; junction bases unmatched: 9. Germline-derived CDR1 and CDR2 are MNHGY and SAAAGT. CDR3 length equals 14 residues. CDR3 DNA: TGTGCCAGCTACCGGGACAGAGCCCCCTACGAGCAGTACTTC. Protein sequence: CASYRDRAPYEQYF.

V and J are TRBV5-1 and TRBJ1-1; TRBD1 is a possible D gene (5 bases). The CDR3 has 14 amino acids. Germline values: CDR1 SGHRS, CDR2 YFSETQ. V was pared by 4 bases and J by 1 base, with 11 bases between. CDR3 loop: CASSPGAWNTEAFF. The CDR3, as DNA: TGCGCCAGCAGCCCCGGGGCGTGGAACACTGAAGCTTTCTTT.

Concerning this clone: The same CDR3 also results from other DNA sequences found in this sample. The V and J genes are TRBV5-1 and TRBJ1-1, with a possible D match to TRBD1 (6 bases). The CDR3 covers 14 residues. Germline V lookup: CDR1 SGHRS, CDR2 YFSETQ. Trimming pared 2 bases from V and 3 bases from J, leaving 11 bases between. This chain's CDR3 is CASSFSGADTEAFF. The CDR3 DNA sequence: TGCGCCAGCAGCTTCTCAGGGGCGGACACTGAAGCTTTCTTT. Based on the CDR3 plus reference TRBV5-1 and TRBJ1-1, the full variable domain is KAGVTQTPRYLIKTRGQQVTLSCSPISGHRSVSWYQQTPGQGLQFLFEYFSETQRNKGNFPGRFSGRQFSNSRSEMNVSTLELGDSALYLCASSFSGADTEAFFGQGTRLTVV.

The chain couples TRBV28 to TRBJ1-4, with D unclear. The V gene's germline CDR1 is MDHEN and CDR2 SYDVKM. The CDR3 loop spans 13 amino acids. The germline V and J ends were trimmed by 3 bases and 6 bases, with 8 bases remaining between them. The CDR3 DNA reads as TGTGCCAGCAGTTTGAGGGATCATGAAAAACTGTTTTTT. Translation gives CASSLRDHEKLFF. The complete variable domain, with remaining parts taken from reference TRBV28 and TRBJ1-4, reads DVKVTQSSRYLVKRTGEKVFLECVQDMDHENMFWYRQDPGLGLRLIYFSYDVKMKEKGDIPEGYSVSREKKERFSLILESASTNQTSMYLCASSLRDHEKLFFGSGTQLSVL.